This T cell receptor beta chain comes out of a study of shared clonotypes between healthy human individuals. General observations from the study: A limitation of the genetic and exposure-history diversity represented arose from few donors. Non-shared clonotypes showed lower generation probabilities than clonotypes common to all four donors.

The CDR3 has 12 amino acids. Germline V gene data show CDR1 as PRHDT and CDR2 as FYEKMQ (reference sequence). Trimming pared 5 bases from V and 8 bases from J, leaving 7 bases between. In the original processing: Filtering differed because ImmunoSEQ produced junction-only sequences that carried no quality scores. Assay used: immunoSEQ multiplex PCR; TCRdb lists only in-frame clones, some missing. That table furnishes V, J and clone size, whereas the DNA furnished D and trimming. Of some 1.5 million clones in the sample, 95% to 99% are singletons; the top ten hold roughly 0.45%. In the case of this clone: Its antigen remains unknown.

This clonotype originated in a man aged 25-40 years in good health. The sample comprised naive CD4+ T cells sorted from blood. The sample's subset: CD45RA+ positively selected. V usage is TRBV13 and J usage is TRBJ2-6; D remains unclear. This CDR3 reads CASSLRSNVLTF. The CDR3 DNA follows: TGTGCCAGCAGCCTCAGGTCCAACGTCCTGACTTTC.